Reported below is one TCR beta chain. This clonotype was picked up a small number of times. Its antigen has not been determined. No base quality values were provided; no much bigger clone lies one nucleotide off. The data were obtained in a study of T cell repertoires in cytomegalovirus infection (dated by TCRdb to the late 2010s). Background for the entire study: Donor HLA type was relevant to the analysis, as public TCR beta signatures indicated carriage of CMV infection together with the matching HLA type.

Instrument used: Illumina HiSeq 1500. TCRdb reprocessing: public reads trimmed at Q25 with fastp, clones called with MiXCR, in-frame beta chains kept. Each record represents a unique CDR3 protein, reported with the most common genes and DNA among its rows. For this sample there are under 200,000 distinct CDR3 sequences; approximately 9.6% appear just once. About 4.6% of the sample lies in the top ten. Reading the germline V gene gives CDR1 MDHEN and CDR2 SYDVKM. From its cysteine to its phenylalanine, the CDR3 spans 17 amino acids. CDR3 DNA only is kept here, 51 bases in frame from base 1. V lost 6 bases and J lost 2 bases; the stretch between them is 23 bases long. Beyond this particular receptor, the publication reports: The ex vivo response was dominated by HLA-C-restricted CMV-specific TCR beta clonotypes, and the single most frequent clonotype in two of eight donors was supplied by these HLA-C-restricted clonotypes. In both this cohort and an independent cohort of more than 350 donors, the cumulative frequency of public TCR beta family members distinguished carriers of CMV infection plus the relevant HLA type.

The sequencing input was PBMCs. The V gene is TRBV28 and the J gene is TRBJ2-7; TRBD2 is a weak D gene call, 6 bases matching. This receptor was taken from a human donor in good health (CMV status not recorded). Some clones in this sample may be carry-over from other donors' samples. This receptor has the CDR3 CASRPTPKAGRTYEQYF. The DNA sequence is as follows: TGTGCCAGCAGACCGACGCCGAAAGCGGGCAGGACCTACGAGCAGTACTTC.